Below, 6 T cell receptor beta chains from the same sample are listed, as sequenced in a study of blood T cell repertoires in COVID-19. Measured with immunoSEQ multiplex PCR; TCRdb has only the in-frame clones, and not every one. The table includes about 220,000 clones, roughly 89% detected once. Sequenced sample: PBMCs or T cells enriched from blood (not recorded which). The receptors originated from a woman in her thirties or forties with acute COVID-19.

The V gene is TRBV6-1, the J gene TRBJ1-1; D is unresolved. The CDR3 has 13 residues. Trimming took off 6 bases at V and 5 bases at J, with 13 bases between the two ends. Germline loops: CDR1 MNHNS, CDR2 SASEGT. CDR3 in amino acids: CASSPGPGTEAFF. In nucleotides, the CDR3 is TGTGCCAGCAGCCCCGGACCGGGGACTGAAGCTTTCTTT.

This clone came up once. The rearrangement links TRBV9 to TRBJ2-5; 7 bases are shared with TRBD1. CDR1 SGDLS and CDR2 YYNGEE come from the germline V gene. Trimming cost V 4 bases and J 5 bases; bases outside gene matches: 8. This CDR3 spans 14 amino acids. Here the CDR3 DNA reads TGTGCCAGCAGCTCACCGACAGGGCAGGAGACCCAGTACTTC. Encoded protein: CASSSPTGQETQYF.

The V and J genes are TRBV2 and TRBJ1-6; D is perhaps TRBD1 (5 bases). CDR3 length equals 14 residues. The V gene lost 6 bases and the J gene lost 8 bases, with 14 bases spanning the gap. Germline V gene sequence: CDR1 SNHLY, CDR2 FYNNEI. CDR3 protein: CASSRKTVDSPLHF. CDR3 DNA: TGTGCCAGCAGCCGGAAGACAGTAGATTCACCCCTCCACTTT.

The chain's CDR3 is CASSSPSRGGNSPLHF. The CDR3, as DNA: TGTGCCAGCAGCTCCCCCAGTCGAGGGGGAAATTCACCCCTCCACTTT. This chain connects TRBV5-4 to TRBJ1-6; TRBD1 is a possible D gene (6 bases). Germline CDR1 reads SGHNT; CDR2 reads YYREEE (reference sequence). Trimming removed 3 bases from V and 7 bases from J, with 17 bases in between. This CDR3 has 16 amino acids. Full variable domain (missing parts from reference TRBV5-4 and TRBJ1-6): ETGVTQSPTHLIKTRGQQVTLRCSSQSGHNTVSWYQQALGQGPQFIFQYYREEENGRGNFPPRFSGLQFPNYSSELNVNALELDDSALYLCASSSPSRGGNSPLHFGNGTRLTVT.

This clone was detected once. CDR3 sequence: CSAEGAVGYGYTF. The DNA for the CDR3 is TGCAGCGCTGAGGGGGCAGTTGGCTATGGCTACACCTTC. V and J are TRBV29-1 and TRBJ1-2; TRBD1 matches 7 bases. J was trimmed by 4 bases and V by 7 bases; bases with no gene match: 9. This CDR3 is built from 13 residues. CDR1 is SQVTM, CDR2 ANQGSEA, per germline.

In its sample, this clone was seen once. This chain connects TRBV12-3 or TRBV12-4 to TRBJ2-3; D is unclear. This CDR3 is 13 amino acids long. V lost 3 bases, J lost 1 base, and 5 bases lay in between. The CDR3 DNA is TGTGCCAGCAGTTTTACAGGCACAGATACGCAGTATTTT. As protein: CASSFTGTDTQYF.